This section outlines one T cell receptor beta chain sequence together with its context. The table came from immunoSEQ multiplex PCR; TCRdb's copy has only in-frame clones and leaves some out. The repertoire holds 110,000 to 150,000 clones, with less than 90% as singletons. This entry comes from a study of control samples from healthy donors and cancer patients. Germline values: CDR1 SNHLY, CDR2 FYNNEI. The CDR3 has 11 amino acids. The V gene lost 5 bases and the J gene lost 4 bases, with 6 bases spanning the gap. Material: blood. The source of this sequence is a woman under 40 in good health. The rearrangement uses TRBV2 and TRBJ2-7; a weak D match, TRBD1 (5 bases). CDR3 in amino acids: CASSQGYEQYF. The CDR3 region has the DNA TGTGCCAGCAGTCAGGGATACGAGCAGTACTTC.